The 3 T cell receptor beta chains in this list originate from one sample, sequenced in a study of blood T cell repertoires in COVID-19. Sequenced by immunoSEQ multiplex PCR; TCRdb stores in-frame clones only, minus some. The sample holds fewer than 300,000 clones; 85% to 90% are singletons and the top ten take about 0.8%. The sequenced sample consisted of peripheral blood. The receptor source for this set is a man under 40 with acute or convalescent COVID-19.

V and J are TRBV6-5 and TRBJ2-3, with D perhaps matching TRBD2 (5 bases). Germline V lookup: CDR1 MNHEY, CDR2 SVGAGI. Between the trimmed V and J ends, which lost 8 bases and 6 bases, there was a span of 12 bases. The CDR3 extends over 12 amino acids. The CDR3 reads CASRSLGDTQYF. CDR3 sequence (DNA): TGTGCCAGCCGATCACTAGGGGATACGCAGTATTTT.

CDR3 coding DNA: TGTGCCAGCAGCCAACAGGGGAGCTATGGCTACACCTTC. Its translation: CASSQQGSYGYTF. The rearrangement links TRBV11-2 to TRBJ1-2; TRBD1 agrees at 7 bases. Germline trimming cut 5 bases from V and 4 bases from J; bases unmatched to any gene: 4. This CDR3 is built from 13 residues. Per the germline V gene, CDR1 is SGHAT and CDR2 is FQNNGV.

The chain employs TRBV30 and TRBJ2-3; 8 positions agree with TRBD1. Per the germline V gene, CDR1 is GTSNPN and CDR2 is SVGIG (reference sequence). V lost 6 bases to trimming and J lost 2 bases; unmatched junction nucleotides: 4. The CDR3 is made up of 13 amino acids. The CDR3 nucleotides are TGTGCCTGCAGGGGGCAAGTCACAGATACGCAGTATTTT. Protein product: CACRGQVTDTQYF.